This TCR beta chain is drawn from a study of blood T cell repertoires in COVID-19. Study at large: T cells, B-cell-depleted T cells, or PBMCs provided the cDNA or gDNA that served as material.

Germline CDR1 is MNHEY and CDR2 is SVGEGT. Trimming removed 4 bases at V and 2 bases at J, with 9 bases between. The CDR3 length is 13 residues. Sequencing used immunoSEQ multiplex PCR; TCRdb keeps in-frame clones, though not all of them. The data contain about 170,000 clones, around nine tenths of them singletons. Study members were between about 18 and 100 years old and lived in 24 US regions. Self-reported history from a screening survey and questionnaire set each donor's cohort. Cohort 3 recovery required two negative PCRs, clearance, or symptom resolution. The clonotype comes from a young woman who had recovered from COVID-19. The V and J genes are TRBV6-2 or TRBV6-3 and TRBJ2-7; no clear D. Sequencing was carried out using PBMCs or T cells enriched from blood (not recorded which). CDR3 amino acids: CASSLAPTYEQYF. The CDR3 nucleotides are TGTGCCAGCAGTTTAGCCCCAACCTACGAGCAGTACTTC.